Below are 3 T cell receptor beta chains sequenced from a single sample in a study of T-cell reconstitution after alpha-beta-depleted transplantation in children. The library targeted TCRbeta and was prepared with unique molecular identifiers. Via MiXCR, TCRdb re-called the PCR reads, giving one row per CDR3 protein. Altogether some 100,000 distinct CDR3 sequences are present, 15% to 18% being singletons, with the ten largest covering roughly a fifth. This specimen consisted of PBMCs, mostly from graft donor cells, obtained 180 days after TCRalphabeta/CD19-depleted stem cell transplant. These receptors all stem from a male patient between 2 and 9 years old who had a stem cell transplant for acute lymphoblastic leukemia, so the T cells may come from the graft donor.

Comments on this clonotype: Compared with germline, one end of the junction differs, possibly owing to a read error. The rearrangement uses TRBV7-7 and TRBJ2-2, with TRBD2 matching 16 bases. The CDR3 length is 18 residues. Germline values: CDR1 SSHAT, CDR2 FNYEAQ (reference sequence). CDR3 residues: CASSPGTSGGANTGELFF. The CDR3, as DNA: TGTGCTAGCAGCCCCGGGACTAGCGGGGGGGCGAACACCGGGGAGCTGTTTTTT.

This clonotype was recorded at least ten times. This CDR3 reads CSAGGGTGSLNEQFF. In nucleotides, the CDR3 is TGCAGCGCTGGAGGAGGGACAGGGAGTCTGAATGAGCAGTTCTTC. V and J are TRBV29-1 and TRBJ2-1; 9 bases match TRBD1. The trim removed 7 bases at V and 7 bases at J, leaving 14 bases unmatched. The CDR3 runs to 15 residues. CDR1 SQVTM and CDR2 ANQGSEA come from the germline V gene.

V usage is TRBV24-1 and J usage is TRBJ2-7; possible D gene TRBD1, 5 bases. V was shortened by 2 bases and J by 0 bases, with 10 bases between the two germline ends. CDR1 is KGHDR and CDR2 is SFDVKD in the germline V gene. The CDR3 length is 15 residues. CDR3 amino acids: CATSDSLTASYEQYF. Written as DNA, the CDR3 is TGTGCCACCAGTGATTCCCTGACAGCCTCCTACGAGCAGTACTTC.